This TCR beta chain was identified in a study of cytomegalovirus exposure and HLA in healthy donors (dated by TCRdb to about 2017). Notes on the research overall: According to a later analysis, one platform produced both the roughly 130 validation repertoires and the approximately 670 repertoires of the first cohort. The study aimed to test whether signatures of past pathogen exposure could be identified by cataloging public T cell receptors. The study combined high-throughput TCR immunosequencing, statistical association of individual TCRs with disease status, and machine learning to predict cytomegalovirus infection status. A separate validation cohort of roughly 120 different subjects was used in addition to the 666-subject first cohort.

What the authors observed across the whole study: The classifier was reported to diagnose cytomegalovirus status with high specificity and sensitivity in both the original cohort and the validation cohort. According to the authors, the approach could potentially be generalized to other disease states and immunological phenotypes. In vitro tests confirmed that a few of the cytomegalovirus-associated TCR beta chains recognize cytomegalovirus antigens. A later analysis had no HLA typing for the validation cohort, so co-occurrence there was scored across all 130 or so repertoires. The study listed approximately 150 TCR beta chains as associated with cytomegalovirus. Across donors, most TCR sequences were observed very rarely, whereas some public TCRs were present in many individuals. Of the cluster scores, roughly 95% were above 0 in a later analysis, which found that TCRs clustered in the first cohort also tended to co-occur in the 120 validation repertoires.

In the case of this clone: Its recognized antigen is unknown. Base qualities are missing; no much larger clone stands one base away.

The CDR3 goes from the cysteine to the phenylalanine over 17 residues. Only the CDR3 DNA stays, 51 bases, in frame from base 1. Taken from the germline V gene (reference sequence), the CDR1 and CDR2 loops are LNHNV and YYDKDF. Cut back by 2 bases and 7 bases, the V and J ends lie 24 bases apart. The donors belonged to the validation cohort of around 130 subjects, which was separate from the 666-subject first cohort. The library was made by the immunoSEQ multiplex PCR assay. On the study's bioinformatics: A statistical classification framework was developed to diagnose cytomegalovirus status using the catalog of TCR beta chain sequences. Entries here come from immuneACCESS through TCRdb and include only in-frame sequences with V and J called. Some clones fail to appear in such tables; in the studies checked, an unresolved V gene covers under half of the shortfall, and the cause of the remainder is unknown. V and J calls and clone size are copied from that table; D and trimming were computed from the DNA. This sample comprises hundreds of thousands of clones, 86% of them detected only once. The ten largest clones take up 0.83% of the sample.

The chain is assembled from TRBV15 and TRBJ2-7; TRBD2 is possibly the D segment (6 matching bases). The source of this sequence is a woman aged 18-30 years in good health and CMV-seronegative. Specimen: PBMCs. Read as DNA, the sequence is TGTGCCACCAGCAGAACACAGCTCACGGGAGCCGGAGGGGAGCAGTACTTC. This gives the protein CATSRTQLTGAGGEQYF.